Below, one T cell receptor (beta chain) is given with its context. No antigen is known for it. Base qualities were left out, and no much larger clone turns up one base away. The data were taken from a study of OX40 agonist ivuxolimab in advanced cancers. Turning to the overall study: The costimulatory receptor OX40 (CD134) was targeted by ivuxolimab, a fully human IgG2 agonistic monoclonal antibody. Among the roughly 50 dose-escalation patients, some 20 had hepatocellular carcinoma, some 15 melanoma, 9 renal cell carcinoma and 9 head and neck cancer. The point of sequencing TCRbeta in the periphery was to test whether ivuxolimab changed TCR sequence diversity and drove clonal T-cell expansion. The paper covers the monotherapy dose-escalation part of the phase I ivuxolimab trial, which included N ≈ 57 patients. Intravenous ivuxolimab was administered to patients every 2 weeks at six dose levels: 0.01, 0.1, 0.3, 1.5, 3 and 10 mg/kg. In the dose-escalation cohort, around four fifths of patients were male, and the mean age was roughly 60 years, with a range of about 23 to 90. Prior anti-PD-1, anti-PD-L1 or anti-CTLA-4 therapy was permitted, and 35% to 40% of dose-escalation patients had received checkpoint inhibitors. Partial responses were achieved by three dose-escalation patients, of whom one had hepatocellular carcinoma and two had cutaneous melanoma. Overall results and qualifications from the work: The antigen specificity of the peripheral T cells that underwent clonal expansion was not determined. At doses of 0.1 to 3.0 mg/kg, clonal expansion of both CD4+ and CD8+ blood T cells was observed from baseline to week 6. In partial responders in the 0.1-3.0 mg/kg groups, normalized peripheral clonal expansion was found to be among the lowest, especially among CD8+ T cells. After ivuxolimab, expanded clones were on average more numerous among CD8+ T cells than among CD4+ T cells. Low levels of normalized T-cell clonal expansion were also seen in some patients who did not respond.

Its CDR3 holds 17 amino acids, cysteine through phenylalanine. The only DNA kept is the CDR3, 51 bases in frame from the first base. Reading the germline V gene (reference sequence) gives CDR1 SGHNT and CDR2 YYREEE. V has 4 bases trimmed and J has 8 bases trimmed; junction bases matching no gene number 19. For sequencing of the TCRbeta CDR3 region, genomic DNA was extracted from the sorted cells. The immunoSEQ Assay was used to sequence the TCRbeta CDR3 regions. The table comes from immuneACCESS by way of TCRdb, which keeps in-frame sequences with V and J called. Part of the clones is missing from these tables; in studies checked, under half for an unresolved V gene and the rest for unknown reasons. The sample records some 71,000 clones, roughly 85% of which are singletons. The ten largest clonotypes hold under 3.5% of the sample. Patients with a history of autoimmune disease or receiving systemic immunosuppression were excluded from the trial. Peripheral blood for TCR sequencing was drawn from every dose cohort at baseline, at cycle 4 day 1 and at cycle 7 day 1. The samples were drawn from a first-in-human, open-label, multicenter phase I dose-escalation trial of ivuxolimab. The trial enrolled adults with locally advanced or metastatic head and neck squamous cell, hepatocellular, melanoma or renal cell carcinoma. Before TCR sequencing, CD4+ T cells and CD8+ T cells were sorted from peripheral blood as separate populations.

The chain links TRBV5-4 with TRBJ2-3; 7 bases in the junction line up with TRBD2. This sequence was found in an adult with an advanced solid tumor such as melanoma, head and neck, liver or kidney cancer. The material was CD4+ or CD8+ T cells sorted from blood, obtained in a trial of the OX40 agonist ivuxolimab. The sequence in DNA is TGTGCCAGCAGCCCCCTGGGGAGCGGGGACCTCAGTGGTACGCAGTATTTT. Its protein product is CASSPLGSGDLSGTQYF.